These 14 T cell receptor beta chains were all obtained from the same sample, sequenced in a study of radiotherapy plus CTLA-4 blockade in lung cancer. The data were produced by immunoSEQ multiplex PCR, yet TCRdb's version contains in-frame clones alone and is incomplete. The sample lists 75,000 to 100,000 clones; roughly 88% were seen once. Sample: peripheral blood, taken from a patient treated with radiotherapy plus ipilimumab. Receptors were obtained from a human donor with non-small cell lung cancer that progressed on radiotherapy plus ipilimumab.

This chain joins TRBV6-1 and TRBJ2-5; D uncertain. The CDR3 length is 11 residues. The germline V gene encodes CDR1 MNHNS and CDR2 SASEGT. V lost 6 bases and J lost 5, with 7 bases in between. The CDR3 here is CASRLQETQYF. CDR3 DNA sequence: TGTGCCAGCAGGCTCCAGGAGACCCAGTACTTC.

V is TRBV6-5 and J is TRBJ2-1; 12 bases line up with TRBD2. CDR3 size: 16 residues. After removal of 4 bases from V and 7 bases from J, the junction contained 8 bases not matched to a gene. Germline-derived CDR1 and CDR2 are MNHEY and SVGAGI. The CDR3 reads CASSSSRLAGDNEQFF. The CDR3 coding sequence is TGTGCCAGCAGTTCCTCAAGACTAGCGGGAGATAATGAGCAGTTCTTC.

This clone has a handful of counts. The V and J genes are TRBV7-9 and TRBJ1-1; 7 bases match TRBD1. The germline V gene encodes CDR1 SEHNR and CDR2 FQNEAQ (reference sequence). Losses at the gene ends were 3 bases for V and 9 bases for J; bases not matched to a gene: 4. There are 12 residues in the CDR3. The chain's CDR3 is CASSFGTVKAFF. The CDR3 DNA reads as TGTGCCAGCAGCTTCGGGACAGTCAAAGCTTTCTTT. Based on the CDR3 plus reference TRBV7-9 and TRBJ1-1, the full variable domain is DTGVSQNPRHKITKRGQNVTFRCDPISEHNRLYWYRQTLGQGPEFLTYFQNEAQLEKSRLLSDRFSAERPKGSFSTLEIQRTEQGDSAMYLCASSFGTVKAFFGQGTRLTVV.

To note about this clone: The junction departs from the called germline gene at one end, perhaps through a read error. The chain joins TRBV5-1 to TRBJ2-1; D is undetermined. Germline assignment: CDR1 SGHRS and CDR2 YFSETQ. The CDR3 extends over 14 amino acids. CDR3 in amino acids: CANSPERPNNEQFF. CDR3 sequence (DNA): TGCGCCAACAGCCCCGAGAGACCCAACAATGAGCAGTTCTTC.

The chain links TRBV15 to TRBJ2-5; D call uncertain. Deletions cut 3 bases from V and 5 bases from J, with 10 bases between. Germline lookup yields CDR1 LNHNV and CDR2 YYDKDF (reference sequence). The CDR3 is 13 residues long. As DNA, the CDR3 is TGTGCCACCAGCAGGCCTCAACGGGAGACCCAGTACTTC. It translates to CATSRPQRETQYF.

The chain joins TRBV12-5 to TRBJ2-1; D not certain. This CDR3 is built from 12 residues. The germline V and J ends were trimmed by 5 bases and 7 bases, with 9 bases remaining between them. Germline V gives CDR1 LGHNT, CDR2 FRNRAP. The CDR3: CASGPARNEQFF. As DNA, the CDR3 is TGTGCTAGTGGTCCGGCGAGGAATGAGCAGTTCTTC.

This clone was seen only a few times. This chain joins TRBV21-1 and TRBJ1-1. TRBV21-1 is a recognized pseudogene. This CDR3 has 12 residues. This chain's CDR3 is CASSKETTEAFF. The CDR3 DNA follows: TGTGCCAGCAGCAAAGAGACCACTGAAGCTTTCTTT.

This chain's CDR3 is CASTPLGGTDTQYF. The CDR3 bases are TGCGCCAGCACCCCGTTAGGGGGCACAGATACGCAGTATTTT. The chain is built from TRBV5-1 and TRBJ2-3; tentatively, D is TRBD1 (5 bases). The germline V and J ends were trimmed by 6 bases and 1 base, with 12 bases remaining between them. Germline assignment: CDR1 SGHRS and CDR2 YFSETQ. The CDR3 totals 14 residues.

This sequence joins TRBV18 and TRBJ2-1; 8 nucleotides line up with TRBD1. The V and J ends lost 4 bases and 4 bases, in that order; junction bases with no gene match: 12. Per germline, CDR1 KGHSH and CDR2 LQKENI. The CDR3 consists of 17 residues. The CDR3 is CASSHQGARAGYNEQFF. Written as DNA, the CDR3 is TGTGCCAGCTCACACCAGGGGGCGCGGGCTGGGTACAATGAGCAGTTCTTC.

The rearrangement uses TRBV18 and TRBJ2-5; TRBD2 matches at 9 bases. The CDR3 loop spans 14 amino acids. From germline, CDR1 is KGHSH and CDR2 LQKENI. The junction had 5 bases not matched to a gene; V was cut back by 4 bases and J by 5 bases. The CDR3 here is CASSQTSGQETQYF. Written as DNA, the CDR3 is TGTGCCAGCTCACAGACTAGCGGACAGGAGACCCAGTACTTC.

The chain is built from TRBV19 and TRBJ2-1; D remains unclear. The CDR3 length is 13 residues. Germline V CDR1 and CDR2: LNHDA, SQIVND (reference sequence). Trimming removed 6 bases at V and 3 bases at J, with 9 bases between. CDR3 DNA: TGTGCCAGTAGGCGCGAAGACTACAATGAGCAGTTCTTC. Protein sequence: CASRREDYNEQFF.

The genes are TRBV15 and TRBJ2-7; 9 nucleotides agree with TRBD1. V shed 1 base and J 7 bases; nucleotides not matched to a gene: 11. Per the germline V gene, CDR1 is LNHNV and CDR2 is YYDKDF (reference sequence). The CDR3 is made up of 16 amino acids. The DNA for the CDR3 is TGTGCCACCAGCAGAGGACCGGGACAGGGTCTGGAGGAGCAGTACTTC. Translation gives CATSRGPGQGLEEQYF.

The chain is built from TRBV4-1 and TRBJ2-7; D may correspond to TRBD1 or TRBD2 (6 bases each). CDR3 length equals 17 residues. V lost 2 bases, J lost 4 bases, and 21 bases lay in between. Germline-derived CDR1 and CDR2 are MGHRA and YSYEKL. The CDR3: CASSQPRGTLYSYEQYF. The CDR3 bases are TGCGCCAGCAGCCAACCCCGGGGGACATTATATTCGTACGAGCAGTACTTC.

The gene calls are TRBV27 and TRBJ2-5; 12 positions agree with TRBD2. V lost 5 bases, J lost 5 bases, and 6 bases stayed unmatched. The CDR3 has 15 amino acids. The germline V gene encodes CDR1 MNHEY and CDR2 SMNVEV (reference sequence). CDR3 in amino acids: CASSHLAGGGETQYF. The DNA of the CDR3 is TGTGCCAGCAGTCACCTAGCGGGAGGGGGGGAGACCCAGTACTTC.